This T cell receptor beta chain is from a study of T-cell reconstitution after alpha-beta-depleted transplantation in children. Unique molecular identifiers were incorporated when the TCRbeta library was constructed. MiXCR, run by TCRdb on the PCR reads, gives a single entry per CDR3 protein. Of 550,000 to 800,000 distinct CDR3 sequences in the sample, approximately 14% were seen once. With 3 bases removed from V and 0 bases from J, the gap between germline ends came to 15 bases. CDR3 size: 16 residues. Germline loops: CDR1 DFQATT, CDR2 SNEGSKA (reference sequence). The sequencing used PBMCs, collected before TCRalphabeta/CD19-depleted stem cell transplant. The chain combines TRBV20-1 with TRBJ2-1; D is unclear. This TCR came from a girl aged 2-10 years with congenital amegakaryocytic thrombocytopenia, due to receive a stem cell transplant. For the CDR3, the DNA is TGCAGTGCTAGGGCTCCCGGGTCCGCCTCCTACAATGAGCAGTTCTTC. Translation gives CSARAPGSASYNEQFF.